The following is a TCR beta chain sequence with its context. This clonotype occurred a few times. Its antigen is not yet known. No base-level quality is on record; no much larger clone is a single base apart. Interpreted using the paper, the treatment or condition label stands for: in vitro stimulation with specific CMV peptide epitopes to enrich CMV-specific T cells. V loses 2 bases, J loses 2 bases, and the germline ends lie 8 bases apart. For CDR1 and CDR2, the germline V gene lists SGHAT and FQNNGV. Inclusive of the bounding cysteine and phenylalanine, the CDR3 is 14 residues long. Only the CDR3 region is kept as DNA, spanning 42 bases read in frame from base 1. This specimen comes from a study of T cell repertoires in cytomegalovirus infection (dated by TCRdb to about 2019). With respect to the entire study: Peptide stimulations targeted recently identified HLA-C-restricted CMV epitopes, whose presentation resists viral immunomodulation, together with well-studied HLA-B-restricted epitopes. Donor HLA type was relevant to the analysis, as public TCR beta signatures indicated carriage of CMV infection together with the matching HLA type.

Sequencing was performed on an Illumina HiSeq 1500. TCRdb redid the processing of the public reads, applying fastp at Q25 and MiXCR, and retained in-frame beta chains. Rows are combined by CDR3 protein, so each entry shows the most common genes and DNA. The sample contains 680,000 or so distinct CDR3 sequences, around 35% of them found a single time. The leading ten clones occupy roughly 18% of the sample. General conclusions and limits of the study: In both this cohort and an independent cohort of several hundred donors, the cumulative frequency of public TCR beta family members distinguished carriers of CMV infection plus the relevant HLA type. The ex vivo response was dominated by HLA-C-restricted CMV-specific TCR beta clonotypes, which also provided the single most frequent clonotype in two of eight donors.

The receptor comes from a human donor in good health (CMV status not recorded). Some clones in this sample may be carry-over from other donors' samples. The sequencing here drew on cultured PBMCs, taken from culture after CMV antigen stimulation. The chain couples TRBV11-2 to TRBJ2-3, with the D gene uncertain. The nucleotide sequence reads TGTGCCAGCAGCTTACTTACGAACACAGATACGCAGTATTTT. Its coded protein is CASSLLTNTDTQYF.